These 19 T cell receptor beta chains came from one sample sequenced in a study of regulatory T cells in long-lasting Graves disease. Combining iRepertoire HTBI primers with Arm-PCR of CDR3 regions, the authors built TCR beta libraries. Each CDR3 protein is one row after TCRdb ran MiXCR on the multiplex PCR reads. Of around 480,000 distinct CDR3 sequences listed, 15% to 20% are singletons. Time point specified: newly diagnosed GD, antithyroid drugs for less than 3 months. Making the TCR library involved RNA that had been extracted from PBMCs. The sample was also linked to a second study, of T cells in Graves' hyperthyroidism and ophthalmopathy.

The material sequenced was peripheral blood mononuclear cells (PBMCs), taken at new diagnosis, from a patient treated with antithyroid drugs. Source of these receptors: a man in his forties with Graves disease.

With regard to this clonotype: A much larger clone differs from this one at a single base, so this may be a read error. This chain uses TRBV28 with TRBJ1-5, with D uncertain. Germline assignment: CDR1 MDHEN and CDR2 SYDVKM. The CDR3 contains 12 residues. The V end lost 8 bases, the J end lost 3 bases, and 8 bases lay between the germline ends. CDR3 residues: CASGPSNQPQHF. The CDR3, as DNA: TGTGCCAGCGGCCCGTCCAATCAGCCCCAGCATTTT.

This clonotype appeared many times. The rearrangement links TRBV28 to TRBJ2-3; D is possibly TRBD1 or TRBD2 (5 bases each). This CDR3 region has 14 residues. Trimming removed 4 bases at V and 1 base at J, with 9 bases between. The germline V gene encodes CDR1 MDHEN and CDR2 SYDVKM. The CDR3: CASSWGTRTDTQYF. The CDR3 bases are TGTGCCAGCAGTTGGGGGACCCGCACAGATACGCAGTATTTT. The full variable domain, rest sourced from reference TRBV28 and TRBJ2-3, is DVKVTQSSRYLVKRTGEKVFLECVQDMDHENMFWYRQDPGLGLRLIYFSYDVKMKEKGDIPEGYSVSREKKERFSLILESASTNQTSMYLCASSWGTRTDTQYFGPGTRLTVL.

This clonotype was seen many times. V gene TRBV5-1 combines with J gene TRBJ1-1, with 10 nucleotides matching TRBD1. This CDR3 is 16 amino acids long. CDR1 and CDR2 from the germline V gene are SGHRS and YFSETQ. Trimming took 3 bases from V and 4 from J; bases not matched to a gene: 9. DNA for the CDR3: TGCGCCAGCAGCTGGGGGACAGGGGTTCGAGGCACTGAAGCTTTCTTT. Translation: CASSWGTGVRGTEAFF.

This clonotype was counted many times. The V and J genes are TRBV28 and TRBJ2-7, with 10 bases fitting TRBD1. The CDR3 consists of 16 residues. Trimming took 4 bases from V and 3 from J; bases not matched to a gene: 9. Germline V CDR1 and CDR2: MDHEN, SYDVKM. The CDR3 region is CASSSPGTGDYYEQYF. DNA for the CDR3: TGTGCCAGCAGTTCTCCCGGGACAGGGGACTACTACGAGCAGTACTTC.

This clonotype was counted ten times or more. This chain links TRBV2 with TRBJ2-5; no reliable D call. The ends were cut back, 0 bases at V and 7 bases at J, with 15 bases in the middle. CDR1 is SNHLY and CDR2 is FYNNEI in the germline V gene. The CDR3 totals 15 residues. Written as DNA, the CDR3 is TGTGCCAGCAGTGAAGCGGGTGGGGTTCGAGGGACCCAGTACTTC. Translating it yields CASSEAGGVRGTQYF.

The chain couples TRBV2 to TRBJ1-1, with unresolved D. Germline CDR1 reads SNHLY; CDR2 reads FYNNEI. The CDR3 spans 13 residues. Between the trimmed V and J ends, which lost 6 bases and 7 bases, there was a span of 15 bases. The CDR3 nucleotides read TGTGCCAGCAGCGTGGGCGCTGGGGTTGAAGCTTTCTTT. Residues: CASSVGAGVEAFF.

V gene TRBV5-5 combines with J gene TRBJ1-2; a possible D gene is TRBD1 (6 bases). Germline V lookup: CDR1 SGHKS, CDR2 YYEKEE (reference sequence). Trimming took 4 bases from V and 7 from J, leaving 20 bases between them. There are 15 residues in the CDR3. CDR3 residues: CASSTDGLRGSGYTF. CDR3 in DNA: TGTGCCAGCAGCACCGACGGCCTGAGGGGGAGTGGCTACACCTTC. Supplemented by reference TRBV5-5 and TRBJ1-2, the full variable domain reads DAGVTQSPTHLIKTRGQQVTLRCSPISGHKSVSWYQQVLGQGPQFIFQYYEKEERGRGNFPDRFSARQFPNYSSELNVNALLLGDSALYLCASSTDGLRGSGYTFGSGTRLTVV.

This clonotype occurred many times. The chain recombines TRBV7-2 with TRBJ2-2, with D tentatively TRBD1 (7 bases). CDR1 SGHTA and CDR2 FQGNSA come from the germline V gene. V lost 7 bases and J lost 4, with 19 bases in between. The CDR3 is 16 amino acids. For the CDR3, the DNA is TGTGCCAGCACAAAGGGGGGCAGGGGGGTCACCGGGGAGCTGTTTTTT. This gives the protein CASTKGGRGVTGELFF. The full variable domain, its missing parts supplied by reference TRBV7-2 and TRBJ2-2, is GAGVSQSPSNKVTEKGKDVELRCDPISGHTALYWYRQSLGQGLEFLIYFQGNSAPDKSGLPSDRFSAERTGGSVSTLTIQRTQQEDSAVYLCASTKGGRGVTGELFFGEGSRLTVL.

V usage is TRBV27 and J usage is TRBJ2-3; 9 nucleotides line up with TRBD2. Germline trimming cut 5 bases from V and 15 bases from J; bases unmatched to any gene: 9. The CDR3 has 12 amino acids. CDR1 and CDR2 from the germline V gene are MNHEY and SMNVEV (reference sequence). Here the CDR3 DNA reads TGTGCCAGCAGTCTCCGACTAGCGGAAAAATATTTT. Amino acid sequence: CASSLRLAEKYF.

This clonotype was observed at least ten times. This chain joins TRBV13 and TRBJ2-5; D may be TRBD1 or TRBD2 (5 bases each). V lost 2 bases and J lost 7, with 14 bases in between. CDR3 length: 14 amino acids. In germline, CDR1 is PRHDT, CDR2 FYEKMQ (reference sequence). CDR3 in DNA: TGTGCCAGCAGCTTACTTGGGGGACGGGGGACCCAGTACTTC. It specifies CASSLLGGRGTQYF.

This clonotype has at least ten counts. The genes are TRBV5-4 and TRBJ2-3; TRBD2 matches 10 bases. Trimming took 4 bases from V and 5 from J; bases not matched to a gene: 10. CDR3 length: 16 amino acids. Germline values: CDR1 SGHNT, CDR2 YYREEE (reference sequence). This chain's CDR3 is CASSGGTSEGRDTQYF. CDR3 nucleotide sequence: TGTGCCAGCAGCGGGGGGACTAGCGAAGGGAGAGATACGCAGTATTTT.

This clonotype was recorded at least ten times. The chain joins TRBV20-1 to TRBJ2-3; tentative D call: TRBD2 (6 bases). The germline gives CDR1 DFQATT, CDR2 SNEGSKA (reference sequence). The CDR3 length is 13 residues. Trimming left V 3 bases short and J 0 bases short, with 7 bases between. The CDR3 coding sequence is TGCAGTGCTAGGGGGGGAAGCACAGATACGCAGTATTTT. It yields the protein CSARGGSTDTQYF.

The CDR3 bases are TGTGCCAGCCAGCCCGGGACAGGGTACCACGAGCAGTACTTC. Amino acid sequence: CASQPGTGYHEQYF. V and J are TRBV2 and TRBJ2-7; 9 bases are shared with TRBD1. The CDR3 extends over 14 amino acids. CDR1 is SNHLY and CDR2 is FYNNEI in the germline V gene. Trimming took 8 bases from V and 5 from J; bases not matched to a gene: 10.

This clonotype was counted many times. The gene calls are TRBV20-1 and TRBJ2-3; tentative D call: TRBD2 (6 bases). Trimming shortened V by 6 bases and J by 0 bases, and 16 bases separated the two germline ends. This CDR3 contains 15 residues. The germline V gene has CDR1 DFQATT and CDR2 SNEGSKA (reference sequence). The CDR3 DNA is TGCAGTGCGCCCAATGGCGGGGCGAGCACAGATACGCAGTATTTT. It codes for CSAPNGGASTDTQYF.

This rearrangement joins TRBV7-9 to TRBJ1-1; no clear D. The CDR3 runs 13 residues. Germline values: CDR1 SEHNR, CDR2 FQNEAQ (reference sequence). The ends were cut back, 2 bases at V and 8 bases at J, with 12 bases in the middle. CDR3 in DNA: TGTGCCAGCAGCTTAAGATGGGGAACCGAAGCTTTCTTT. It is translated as CASSLRWGTEAFF.

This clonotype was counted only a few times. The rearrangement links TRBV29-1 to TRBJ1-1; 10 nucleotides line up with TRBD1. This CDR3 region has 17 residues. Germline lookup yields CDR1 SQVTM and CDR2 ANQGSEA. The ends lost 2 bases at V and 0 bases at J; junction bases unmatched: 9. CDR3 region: CSVETSDRGSLNTEAFF. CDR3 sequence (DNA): TGCAGCGTTGAAACCTCGGACAGGGGGTCCTTGAACACTGAAGCTTTCTTT.

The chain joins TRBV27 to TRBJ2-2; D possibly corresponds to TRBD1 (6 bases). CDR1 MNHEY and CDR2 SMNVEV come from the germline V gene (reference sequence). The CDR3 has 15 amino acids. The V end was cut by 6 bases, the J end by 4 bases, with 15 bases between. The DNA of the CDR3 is TGTGCCAGCAGCCTTCGACAGGCTAGCACCGGGGAGCTGTTTTTT. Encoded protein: CASSLRQASTGELFF.

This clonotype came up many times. The CDR3 DNA reads as TGTGCCAGCAGTTCCAGCGGGATTGGCACAGATACGCAGTATTTT. Translation: CASSSSGIGTDTQYF. The chain uses TRBV28 and TRBJ2-3; TRBD2 matches 7 bases. The CDR3 totals 15 residues. The V segment lost 4 bases and the J segment 1 base; nucleotides outside the gene matches: 5. Germline V CDR1 and CDR2: MDHEN, SYDVKM.

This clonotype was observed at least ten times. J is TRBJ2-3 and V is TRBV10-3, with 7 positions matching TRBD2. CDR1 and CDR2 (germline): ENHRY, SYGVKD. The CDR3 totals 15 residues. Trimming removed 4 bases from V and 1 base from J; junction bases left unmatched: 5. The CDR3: CAISASGKGTDTQYF. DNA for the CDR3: TGTGCCATCAGTGCGAGCGGGAAGGGCACAGATACGCAGTATTTT.